This entry is about one T cell receptor beta chain. Its cognate antigen is unknown. Trimming cost V 1 base and J 1 base, with 15 bases left between them. The germline CDR1 and CDR2 sequences are SGHRS and YFSETQ. The CDR3 sequence is 17 residues long. The data were taken from a study of T cells after yellow fever vaccination. Study findings and constraints: Post-booster repertoires again held most primary-vaccination clones (roughly 95% CD4, 88% CD8). In FACS-sorted repertoires, abundant clonotypes from the bulk population could appear as contaminants. Overall, a small share of clonotypes was seen in both CD4 and CD8 compartments.

The study made its TCR cDNA through 5'RACE template switching. That step introduced a universal primer site along with UMIs. A single record per CDR3 protein comes from TCRdb applying MiXCR to the 5' RACE reads. The table lists about 68,000 distinct CDR3 sequences, about 7% of them singletons. This TCR came from a man aged 18 to 29 who received the YFV17D yellow fever vaccine. This sample comprised CD8+ T cells sorted from PBMCs, obtained roughly seven weeks after the first yellow fever vaccination. The chain is built from TRBV5-1 and TRBJ2-4, with D possibly matching TRBD1 (6 bases). The CDR3 loop reads CASSLNQGNEAKNIQYF. DNA for the CDR3: TGCGCCAGCAGCTTGAATCAGGGGAATGAGGCCAAAAACATTCAGTACTTC.